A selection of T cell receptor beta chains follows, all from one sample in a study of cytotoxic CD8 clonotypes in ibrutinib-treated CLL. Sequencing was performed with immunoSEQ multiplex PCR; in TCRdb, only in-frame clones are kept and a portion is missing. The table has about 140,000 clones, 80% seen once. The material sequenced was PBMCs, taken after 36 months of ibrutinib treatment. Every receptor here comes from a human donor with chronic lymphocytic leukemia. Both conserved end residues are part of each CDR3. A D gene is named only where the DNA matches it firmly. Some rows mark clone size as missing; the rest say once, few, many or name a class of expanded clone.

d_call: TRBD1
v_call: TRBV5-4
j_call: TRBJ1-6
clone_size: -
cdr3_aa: CASSWVGQGSSPLHF

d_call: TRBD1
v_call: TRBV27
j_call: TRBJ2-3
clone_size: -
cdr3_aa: CASGDSYTQYF

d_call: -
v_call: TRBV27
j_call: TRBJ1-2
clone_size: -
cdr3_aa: CASSWGAGYGYTF

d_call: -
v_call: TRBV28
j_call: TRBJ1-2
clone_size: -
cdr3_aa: CASSLPLNRYGYTF

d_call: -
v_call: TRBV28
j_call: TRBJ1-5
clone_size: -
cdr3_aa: CASMTPRGPLNQPQHF

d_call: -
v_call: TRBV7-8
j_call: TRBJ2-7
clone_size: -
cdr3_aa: CASSLTDGTQSYEQYF

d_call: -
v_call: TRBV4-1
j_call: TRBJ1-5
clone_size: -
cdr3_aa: CASSHHTSNQPQHF

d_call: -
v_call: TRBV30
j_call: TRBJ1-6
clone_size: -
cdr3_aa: CAWNINRLNSPLHF

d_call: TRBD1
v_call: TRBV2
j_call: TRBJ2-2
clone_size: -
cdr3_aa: CASSAGQANTGELFF

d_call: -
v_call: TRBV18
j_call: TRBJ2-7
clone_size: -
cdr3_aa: CASSPPRGVKSYEQYF

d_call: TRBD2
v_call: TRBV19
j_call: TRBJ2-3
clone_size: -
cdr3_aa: CASSTLPGLAGVDTQYF

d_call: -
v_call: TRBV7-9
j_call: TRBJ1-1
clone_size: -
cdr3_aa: CASSLGQSGAFF

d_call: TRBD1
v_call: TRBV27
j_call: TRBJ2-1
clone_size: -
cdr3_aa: CASRRQDRGPYNEQFF

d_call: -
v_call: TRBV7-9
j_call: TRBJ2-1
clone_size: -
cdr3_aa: CASSDPPPGDNEQFF

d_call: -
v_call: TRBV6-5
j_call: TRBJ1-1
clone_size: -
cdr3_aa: CASTRAPSFRTEAFF

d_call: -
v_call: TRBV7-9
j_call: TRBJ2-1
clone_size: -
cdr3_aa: CASSQGLYNEQFF

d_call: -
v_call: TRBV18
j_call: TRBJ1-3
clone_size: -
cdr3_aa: CASSPVSAQNSGNTIYF

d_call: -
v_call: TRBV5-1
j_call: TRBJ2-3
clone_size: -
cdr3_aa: CASSLWPGKLADTQYF

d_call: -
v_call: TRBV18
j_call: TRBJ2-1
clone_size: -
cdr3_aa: CASSPAAYNEQFF

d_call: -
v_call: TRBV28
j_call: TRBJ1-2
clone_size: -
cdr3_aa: CASSRSGPYGYTF

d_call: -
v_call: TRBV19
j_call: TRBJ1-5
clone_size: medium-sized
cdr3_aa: CASSIYGGDQPQHF

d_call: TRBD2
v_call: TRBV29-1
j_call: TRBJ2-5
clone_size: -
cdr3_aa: CSVDRSGGLETQYF

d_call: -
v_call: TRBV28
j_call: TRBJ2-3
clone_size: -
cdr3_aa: CASSLPRRNPDTQYF